These 20 T cell receptor beta chains share one sample of origin, sequenced in a study of early T cells in non-severe SARS-CoV-2 infection. TCRdb passed the 5' RACE reads through MiXCR, listing each CDR3 protein once. Here the sample spans fewer than 65,000 distinct CDR3 sequences, approximately 9% being singletons. Sequencing was carried out using whole blood. These receptors were obtained from an adult who was a healthcare worker with PCR-confirmed SARS-CoV-2 infection or an uninfected control (not recorded which).

This clonotype was seen more than once but under ten times. The chain joins TRBV20-1 to TRBJ2-5, with D perhaps assigned TRBD1 or TRBD2 (5 bases each). This CDR3 has 14 residues. The V gene lost 0 bases and the J gene lost 4 bases, with 12 bases spanning the gap. Germline-derived CDR1 and CDR2 are DFQATT and SNEGSKA (reference sequence). The CDR3 spells CSARDFIGTETQYF. The DNA of the CDR3 is TGCAGTGCTAGAGATTTCATCGGGACAGAGACCCAGTACTTC.

This clonotype was found many times. The chain employs TRBV25-1 and TRBJ2-4; 7 bases are shared with TRBD1. The CDR3 extends over 15 amino acids. Germline lookup yields CDR1 MGHDK and CDR2 SYGVNS. Losses at the gene ends were 4 bases for V and 5 bases for J; bases not matched to a gene: 8. This chain's CDR3 is CASSVGGAGENIQYF. The CDR3 coding sequence is TGTGCCAGCAGTGTAGGGGGCGCCGGAGAAAACATTCAGTACTTC.

This chain joins TRBV12-3 or TRBV12-4 and TRBJ1-5; TRBD1 aligns across 8 bases. This CDR3 has 18 amino acids. V lost 5 bases to trimming and J lost 4 bases; unmatched junction nucleotides: 16. The CDR3 spells CASSLQGAGGAWNQPQHF. The CDR3 nucleotides are TGTGCCAGCAGTCTCCAAGGGGCAGGGGGCGCCTGGAATCAGCCCCAGCATTTT.

The sample holds a few counts of this clonotype. Here the CDR3 DNA reads TGTGCCAGCAGCGTAGCTACGGGACCGAGCTATGGCTACACCTTC. Amino acid sequence: CASSVATGPSYGYTF. The J gene is TRBJ1-2, the V gene TRBV9; D is perhaps TRBD1 (5 bases). CDR1 is SGDLS, CDR2 YYNGEE, per germline. V was trimmed by 0 bases and J by 4 bases, leaving 13 bases between them. The length of the CDR3 is 15 residues.

In this sample, this clonotype turned up a few times. This chain links TRBV11-2 with TRBJ1-1; D gene unclear. Germline V gene data show CDR1 as SGHAT and CDR2 as FQNNGV. The CDR3 is 14 amino acids. V lost 5 bases and J 10 bases, leaving 20 bases between the germline ends. The CDR3 reads CASSQSAGRFRAFF. In nucleotides, the CDR3 is TGTGCCAGCAGCCAAAGCGCGGGGAGGTTTAGAGCTTTCTTT.

The sample holds many counts of this clonotype. This chain links TRBV6-6 with TRBJ1-3; no definite D call. This CDR3 comprises 15 residues. In germline, CDR1 is MNHNY, CDR2 SVGAGI (reference sequence). The V and J ends lost 2 bases and 1 base respectively, with 9 bases between them. The CDR3 sequence is CASSYQEVSGNTIYF. CDR3 DNA sequence: TGTGCCAGCAGTTACCAAGAAGTTTCTGGAAACACCATATATTTT.

This clonotype was recorded at least ten times. V and J are TRBV29-1 and TRBJ1-1, with D possibly being TRBD1 (6 bases). Trimming took off 8 bases at V and 4 bases at J, with 14 bases between the two ends. The CDR3 loop spans 12 amino acids. CDR1 and CDR2 (germline): SQVTM, ANQGSEA. The CDR3 protein is CSCKGQGTEAFF. DNA of the CDR3: TGCAGCTGTAAGGGACAAGGCACTGAAGCTTTCTTT. The whole variable domain, filled in from reference TRBV29-1 and TRBJ1-1, reads SAVISQKPSRDICQRGTSLTIQCQVDSQVTMMFWYRQQPGQSLTLIATANQGSEATYESGFVIDKFPISRPNLTFSTLTVSNMSPEDSSIYLCSCKGQGTEAFFGQGTRLTVV.

In its sample, this clonotype was seen many times. The chain uses TRBV7-7 and TRBJ2-5; the D is unclear. The V gene lost 1 base and the J gene lost 4 bases, with 7 bases spanning the gap. This CDR3 contains 13 residues. The germline V gene encodes CDR1 SSHAT and CDR2 FNYEAQ (reference sequence). CDR3 in DNA: TGTGCCAGCAGCTTAGGACCCCGAGAGACCCAGTACTTC. This codes for CASSLGPRETQYF.

The rearrangement links TRBV4-1 to TRBJ1-6, with no clear D. This CDR3 spans 15 amino acids. V lost 4 bases and J lost 7, with 14 bases in between. CDR1 is MGHRA, CDR2 YSYEKL, per germline. DNA for the CDR3: TGCGCCAGCAGCCCGGCCGGGGTTCAAAATTCACCCCTCCACTTT. The encoded protein is CASSPAGVQNSPLHF.

This clonotype appeared a few times. CDR3 coding DNA: TGTGCCAGCAGCTCAGCAGGGGGCCAAGGCGGCTACACCTTC. This encodes CASSSAGGQGGYTF. The V and J genes are TRBV7-9 and TRBJ1-2; TRBD1 matches at 8 bases. V shed 4 bases, J shed 8 bases, and the junction held 9 bases outside the gene matches. Per the germline V gene, CDR1 is SEHNR and CDR2 is FQNEAQ (reference sequence). This CDR3 contains 14 residues.

This clonotype showed up just a few times. This rearrangement joins TRBV5-4 to TRBJ2-5; D is uncertain. V was pared by 1 base and J by 0 bases, with 4 bases between. The CDR3 is 13 residues long. Germline lookup yields CDR1 SGHNT and CDR2 YYREEE (reference sequence). CDR3 bases: TGTGCCAGCAGCTTGAATGACCAAGAGACCCAGTACTTC. Its translation: CASSLNDQETQYF.

This clonotype was observed a handful of times. J is TRBJ2-4 and V is TRBV27; possibly TRBD2 for D (5 bases). In germline, CDR1 is MNHEY, CDR2 SMNVEV (reference sequence). There are 15 residues in the CDR3. V lost 8 bases and J 4 bases, leaving 18 bases between the germline ends. As DNA, the CDR3 is TGTGCCAGCTCCCCCGGGGTCTGGGGTAAAAACATTCAGTACTTC. It translates to CASSPGVWGKNIQYF.

In this sample, this clonotype turned up many times. The chain employs TRBV29-1 and TRBJ2-2; D gene unclear. V was pared by 4 bases and J by 5 bases, with 11 bases between. In germline, CDR1 is SQVTM, CDR2 ANQGSEA. The CDR3 totals 13 residues. The CDR3: CSVAKMGTGELFF. The CDR3 nucleotides are TGCAGCGTTGCGAAGATGGGAACCGGGGAGCTGTTTTTT.

The V call is TRBV18, the J call TRBJ2-2; D possibly corresponds to TRBD1 (6 bases). The CDR3 contains 14 residues. The V end lost 2 bases, the J end lost 4 bases, and 8 bases lay between the germline ends. The germline CDR1 and CDR2 sequences are KGHSH and LQKENI. The CDR3 loop is CASSPGGPTGELFF. Written as DNA, the CDR3 is TGTGCCAGCTCACCAGGGGGCCCCACCGGGGAGCTGTTTTTT.

The rearrangement joins TRBV12-3 or TRBV12-4 to TRBJ1-1; TRBD1 might be the D (5 bases). V lost 4 bases, J lost 5 bases, and 14 bases lay in between. This CDR3 comprises 14 residues. CDR3 residues: CASSYAGWRTEAFF. The CDR3 region has the DNA TGTGCCAGCAGTTACGCAGGGTGGAGAACTGAAGCTTTCTTT.

This clonotype was seen more than once but under ten times. The chain recombines TRBV27 with TRBJ2-3; the match to TRBD1 covers 9 bases. Germline lookup yields CDR1 MNHEY and CDR2 SMNVEV (reference sequence). J lost 3 bases, V lost 2 bases, and 6 bases had no gene match. CDR3 length: 16 residues. This chain's CDR3 is CASSLTGQGRTDTQYF. In nucleotides, the CDR3 is TGTGCCAGCAGTTTAACCGGACAGGGGAGGACAGATACGCAGTATTTT.

V gene TRBV6-2 or TRBV6-3 combines with J gene TRBJ1-1, with D perhaps matching TRBD1 (5 bases). From germline, CDR1 is MNHEY and CDR2 SVGEGT. Trimming removed 7 bases from V and 6 bases from J, with 18 bases in between. This CDR3 has 14 amino acids. The CDR3 DNA reads TGTGCCAGCACCCAACACTTTAGAGGGGCTGAAGCTTTCTTT. As protein: CASTQHFRGAEAFF.

A few counts support this clonotype. This sequence joins TRBV11-3 and TRBJ1-2; 9 positions agree with TRBD1. Germline CDR1 SGHNT, CDR2 YENEEA. The CDR3 runs to 13 residues. V was clipped by 5 bases and J by 7 bases; unmatched bases: 5. DNA for the CDR3: TGTGCCAGCAGCATGGGACAGGGTTCTGGCTACACCTTC. Amino acids: CASSMGQGSGYTF.

Within the sample, this clonotype is medium-sized. This chain links TRBV12-3 or TRBV12-4 with TRBJ2-7, with D unresolved. The CDR3 length is 12 residues. V lost 4 bases and J 4 bases, leaving 8 bases between the germline ends. The CDR3 DNA is TGTGCCAGCAGTTCCGCAGGATACGAGCAGTACGTC. Translating it yields CASSSAGYEQYV.

The rearrangement links TRBV2 to TRBJ2-2, with D maybe TRBD1 (6 bases). The CDR3 length is 14 residues. The ends were cut back, 3 bases at V and 1 base at J, with 6 bases in the middle. Germline V gives CDR1 SNHLY, CDR2 FYNNEI. CDR3 amino acids: CASSETGNTGELFF. The CDR3 coding sequence is TGTGCCAGCAGTGAGACAGGGAACACCGGGGAGCTGTTTTTT.